A selection of T cell receptor beta chains follows, all from one sample in a study of blood T cell repertoires in COVID-19. Some clones are missing from TCRdb's copy, which holds only in-frame ones; the method was immunoSEQ multiplex PCR. The data contain 70,000 to 90,000 clones, 79% of them singletons. The source material was peripheral blood. The receptor set was obtained from a human donor in a cohort sampled during active COVID-19. Each CDR3 is given without its conserved first and last residue.

CDR3 protein	V gene
ATSRISAAASGDQETQY	TRBV15
ASSRDLSGRSYEQY	TRBV3-1/TRBV3-2
ASSLATSNYRGNEQF	TRBV7-9
ASSSTTGWSYEQY	TRBV7-2
ASSLDYGDTQY	TRBV7-2
ASSGGLAGGPGELF	TRBV7-7
SVGIFVQGLTEQY	TRBV29-1
ASSPDRDRGSWQPQH	TRBV4-2
ASSTLVGGEGGYT	TRBV6-5
ATSGTGVHEQF	TRBV15
ATALTGYTEAF	TRBV5-1
ASTWVGGATDTQY	TRBV11-2
ASSFDSSNTEAF	TRBV5-1
ASSRQGPTNEKLF	TRBV14
ASSIRAGDYSQRTRETQY	TRBV19
ASSVGGAPTRGGAYNEQF	TRBV9
ASSSSGQGAVVGELF	TRBV27
ASSYSSSGRASSYEQY	TRBV6-2/TRBV6-3
ASIPSGSSYEQY	TRBV28
ASSPRTGTDTQY	TRBV5-1
ASSSNSPLH	TRBV6-1
ASTPWQASGPLH	TRBV28
ASSVQGLGGEQY	TRBV27
ASSLVRGQGDYT	TRBV7-2
ATSDSGGFSNQPQH	TRBV24-1
ASSEDRGDTEAF	TRBV6-1
ASSINRGHGYT	TRBV19
ASSYLDREDQPQH	TRBV5-6
ASSSYDRFNEQF	TRBV28
ASSYGTGGYEQY	TRBV6-2/TRBV6-3
ASSLAGQVDEQY	TRBV27
ASSLRRSQGAI	TRBV11-3
ATGGRTQETQY	TRBV7-7
ATGYEQY	TRBV7-9
AINPGPGHKNTEAF	TRBV10-3
ASSISGQANYEQY	TRBV19
ASSFGGQPQH	TRBV12-3/TRBV12-4
ASRRTGDNNEQF	TRBV2
ASTPGAGTVGETQY	TRBV7-8
ASSVASVTGELF	TRBV9
ASSFFQGSTGELF	TRBV5-8
ASSIRVSTDTQY	TRBV19
ASSLAGHLDEQY	TRBV5-1
ATSRDESGRAGGEQY	TRBV15
SAGEFVAF	TRBV29-1